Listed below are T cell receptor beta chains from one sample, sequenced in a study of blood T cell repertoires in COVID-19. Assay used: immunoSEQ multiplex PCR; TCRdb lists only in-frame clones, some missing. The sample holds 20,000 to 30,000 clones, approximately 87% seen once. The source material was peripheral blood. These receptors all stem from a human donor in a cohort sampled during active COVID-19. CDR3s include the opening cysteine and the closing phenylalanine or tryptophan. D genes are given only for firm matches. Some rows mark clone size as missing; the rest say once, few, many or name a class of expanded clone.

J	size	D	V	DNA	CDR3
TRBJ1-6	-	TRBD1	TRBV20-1	TGCAGTGCTAGTAATCAGGGGGCCTCCTATAATTCACCCCTCCACTTT	CSASNQGASYNSPLHF
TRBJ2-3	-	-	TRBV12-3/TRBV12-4	TGTGCCAGCAGTTTGAGGTCCTTGGATACGCAGTATTTT	CASSLRSLDTQYF
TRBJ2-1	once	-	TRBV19	TGTGCGACCCGAAAAAGCGGACGGACCTACAATGAGCAGTTCTTC	CATRKSGRTYNEQFF
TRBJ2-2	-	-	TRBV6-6	TGTGCCAGCAGTGCCGGGACACCGAACACCGGGGAGCTGTTTTTT	CASSAGTPNTGELFF
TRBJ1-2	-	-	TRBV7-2	TGTGCCAGCAGCTTAGATCCCGGCAGGGCCTATGGCTACACCTTC	CASSLDPGRAYGYTF
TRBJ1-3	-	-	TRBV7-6	TGTGCCAGCAGCTCTACAGAAAACTCTGGAAACACCATATATTTT	CASSSTENSGNTIYF
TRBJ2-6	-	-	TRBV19	TGTGCCAGCAGAGGCCAGGGCTCTGGGGCCAACGTCCTGACTTTC	CASRGQGSGANVLTF
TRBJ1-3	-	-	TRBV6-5	TGTGCCAGCAAACGGGGAGATGGAAACACCATATATTTT	CASKRGDGNTIYF
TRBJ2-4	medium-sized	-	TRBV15	TGTGCCACCAGTAGTGGTGGTTACATTCAGTACTTC	CATSSGGYIQYF
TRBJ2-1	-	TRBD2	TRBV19	TGTGCCAGTAGCACAGAAGAAGCGGGGTACAATGAGCAGTTCTTC	CASSTEEAGYNEQFF
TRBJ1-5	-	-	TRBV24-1	TGTGCCACCAGTCAAGGGGAAAGGCTGCCCCAGCATTTT	CATSQGERLPQHF
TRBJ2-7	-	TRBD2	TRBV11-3	TGTGCCAGCAGCTCGGGACTAGCGGGACAAGAGCAGTACTTC	CASSSGLAGQEQYF
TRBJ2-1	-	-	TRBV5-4	TGTGCCAGCAGCTTCGGGGGGCCCTCTTCGCATGAGCAGTTCTTC	CASSFGGPSSHEQFF
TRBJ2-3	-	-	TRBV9	TGTGCCAGCAGCGTAGCCGGAGTAGGAGATACGCAGTATTTT	CASSVAGVGDTQYF
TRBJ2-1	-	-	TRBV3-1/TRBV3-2	TGTGCCAGCAGTCAGACGGGGGTTACCTACAATGAGCAGTTCTTC	CASSQTGVTYNEQFF
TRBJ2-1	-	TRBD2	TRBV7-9	TGTGCCAGCAGCTTAGCGGGGGGGTACAATGAGCAGTTCTTC	CASSLAGGYNEQFF
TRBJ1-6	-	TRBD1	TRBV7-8	TGTGCCAGCAGCCTCGGACAGGGTGATTCACCCCTCCACTTT	CASSLGQGDSPLHF
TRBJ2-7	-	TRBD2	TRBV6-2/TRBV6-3	TGTGCCAGCAGTTACTATCTCTTCGGGACTAGCGGGAGGGACTACGAGCAGTACTTC	CASSYYLFGTSGRDYEQYF
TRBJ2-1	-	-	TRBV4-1	TGCGCCAGCAGCCAAGAACTGACTAGCTCCTACAATGAGCAGTTCTTC	CASSQELTSSYNEQFF
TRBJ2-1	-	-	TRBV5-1	TGCGCCAGCAGCGGCCGGGTCCCGAGCTCCTACAATGAGCAGTTCTTC	CASSGRVPSSYNEQFF
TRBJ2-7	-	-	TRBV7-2	TGTGCCAGCAGCTTAGTGGCAGGCCCCTGGAACGAGCAGTACTTC	CASSLVAGPWNEQYF
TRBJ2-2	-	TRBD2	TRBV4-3	TGCGCCAGCAGCCAAGTTGAATCTCGAGCGGGGGCCGGGGAGCTGTTTTTT	CASSQVESRAGAGELFF
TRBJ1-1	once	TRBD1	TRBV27	TGTGCCAGCAGCGGACAGGGGGCGCAGAACACTGAAGCTTTCTTT	CASSGQGAQNTEAFF
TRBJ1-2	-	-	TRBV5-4	TGTGCCAGCAGCCCTATAGACACTAACTATGGCTACACCTTC	CASSPIDTNYGYTF
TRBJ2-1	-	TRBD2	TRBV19	TGTGCCAGTAGTAGATGGGAGGGGAGCTCCTACAATGAGCAGTTCTTC	CASSRWEGSSYNEQFF
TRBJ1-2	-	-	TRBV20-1	TGCAGTGCTAGTCCAGGGGTGAATCTCGTGTCGAGCGGCTACACCTTC	CSASPGVNLVSSGYTF
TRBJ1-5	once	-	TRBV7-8	TGTGCCAGCAGCTTACAGGGGAGCAATCAGCCCCAGCATTTT	CASSLQGSNQPQHF
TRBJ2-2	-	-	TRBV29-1	TGCAGCGTGGTTAGGGGGAATTCCGGGGAGCTGTTTTTT	CSVVRGNSGELFF
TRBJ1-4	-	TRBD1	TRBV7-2	TGTGCCAGCAGCTTGGACAGGAATAGGAATGAAAAACTGTTTTTT	CASSLDRNRNEKLFF
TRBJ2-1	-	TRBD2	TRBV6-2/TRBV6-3	TGTGCCAGCAGCTCCCCACTAGCGACCGGGGGGGGGTTCTTC	CASSSPLATGGGFF
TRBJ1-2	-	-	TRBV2	TGTGCCAGCAGAGGAGGGCAGAACTATGGCTACACCTTC	CASRGGQNYGYTF
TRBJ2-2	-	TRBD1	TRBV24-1	TGTGCCACCAGTGACCCGGGACAGGGAGAGGCCGGGGAGCTGTTTTTT	CATSDPGQGEAGELFF
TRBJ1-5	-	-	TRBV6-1	TGTGCCAGCAGTGAACGCCCCCAGAGCAATCAGCCCCAGCATTTT	CASSERPQSNQPQHF
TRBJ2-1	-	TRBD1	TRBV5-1	TGCGCCAGCAGCACACGACAGGGGGCGGGGTACAATGAGCAGTTCTTC	CASSTRQGAGYNEQFF
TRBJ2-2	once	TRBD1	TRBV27	TGTGCCAGCAGTTTGTTTGGACAGGGCACCGGGGAGCTGTTTTTT	CASSLFGQGTGELFF
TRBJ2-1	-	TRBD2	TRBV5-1	TGCGCCAGCAGCTTACGGACTAGCGGGGGGGCAAGGAATGAGCAGTTCTTC	CASSLRTSGGARNEQFF
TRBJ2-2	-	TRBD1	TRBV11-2	TGTGCCAGCGAGACAGGGGGAAGTTGGGGGGAGCTGTTTTTT	CASETGGSWGELFF
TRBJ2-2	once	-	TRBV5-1	TGCGCCAGCAGCTTGGCAGGGGGGCTAATCGGGGAGCTGTTTTTT	CASSLAGGLIGELFF
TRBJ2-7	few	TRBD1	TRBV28	TGTGCCAGCAGTTTGTTCTGGACAGGGGGCTCCTACGAGCAGTACTTC	CASSLFWTGGSYEQYF
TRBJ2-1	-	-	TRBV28	TGTGCCAGCAAGGGAGGAGGTAGCGTGAATGAGCAGTTCTTC	CASKGGGSVNEQFF
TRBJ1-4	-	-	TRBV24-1	TGTGCCACCAGTGATTTCTCGGCAGGGGCTAATGAAAAACTGTTTTTT	CATSDFSAGANEKLFF
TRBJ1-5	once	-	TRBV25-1	TGTGCCAGCAGTCCTCCGGGGAGCAATCAGCCCCAGCATTTT	CASSPPGSNQPQHF
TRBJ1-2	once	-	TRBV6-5	TGTGCCAGCAGTTATCGTACTACAGCTTCAGGGGGCTACACCTTC	CASSYRTTASGGYTF
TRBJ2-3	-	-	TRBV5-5	TGTGCCAGCAGCTTGGAGTTCGAAGGAGGGGCAGATACGCAGTATTTT	CASSLEFEGGADTQYF
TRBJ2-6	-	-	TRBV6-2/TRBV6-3	TGTGCCAGCAGTGCACCGACAGTAGGGGTCTCTGGGGCCAACGTCCTGACTTTC	CASSAPTVGVSGANVLTF
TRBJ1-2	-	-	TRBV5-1	TGCGCCAGCAGCTTTGACTCGACAGGTGGCTACACCTTC	CASSFDSTGGYTF
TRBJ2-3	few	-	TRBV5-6	TGTGCCAGCAGCTTGAGGAGGGCCACAGATACGCAGTATTTT	CASSLRRATDTQYF
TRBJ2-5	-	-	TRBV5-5	TGTGCCAGCAGCTTACCCCAGGAGACCCAGTACTTC	CASSLPQETQYF
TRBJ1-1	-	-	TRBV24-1	TGTGCCACCAGGGCTCAGGGTAACACTGAAGCTTTCTTT	CATRAQGNTEAFF
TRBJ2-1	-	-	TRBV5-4	TGTGCCAGCAGCCTGCCGGGCTCCTACAATGAGCAGTTCTTC	CASSLPGSYNEQFF
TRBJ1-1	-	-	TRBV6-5	TGTGCCAGCAGTTACCGGCGCGGGAACACTGAAGCTTTCTTT	CASSYRRGNTEAFF
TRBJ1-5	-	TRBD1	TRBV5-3	TGTGCCAGAAGCGTTCGACAGGGAGGAAATCAGCCCCAGCATTTT	CARSVRQGGNQPQHF
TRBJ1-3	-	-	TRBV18	TGTGCCAGCTCACCATCGGCAGGGCAAGGAAACACCATATATTTT	CASSPSAGQGNTIYF
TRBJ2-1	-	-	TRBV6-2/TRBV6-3	TGTGCCAGCAGCCCCGGAGGGGGCGGAAGCTCCTACAATGAGCAGTTCTTC	CASSPGGGGSSYNEQFF
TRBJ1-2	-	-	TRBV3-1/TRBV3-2	TGTGCCAGCAGCCAACGGGAGGTATTTAACTATGGCTACACCTTC	CASSQREVFNYGYTF
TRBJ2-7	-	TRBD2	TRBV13	TGTGCCAGCAGCCCCAGCGGGATTCTTAGGTACGAGCAGTACTTC	CASSPSGILRYEQYF
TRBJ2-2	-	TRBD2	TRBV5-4	TGTGCCAGCAGCTTGGCCCAGCGGGGGCCCCAGGGCGGGGAGCTGTTTTTT	CASSLAQRGPQGGELFF
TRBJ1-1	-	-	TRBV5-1	TGCGCCAGCAGCTTGGAACCCCAGAAGAACACTGAAGCTTTCTTT	CASSLEPQKNTEAFF
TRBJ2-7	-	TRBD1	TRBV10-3	TGTGCCATCAGTGAGGCTAGGGACAGGGCCACCTACGAGCAGTACTTC	CAISEARDRATYEQYF